This T cell receptor beta chain comes out of a study of T-cell memory formation after mild COVID-19. CDR1 is MDHEN, CDR2 SYDVKM, per germline. The CDR3 length is 14 residues. Trimming removed 8 bases at V and 8 bases at J, with 21 bases between. TCRdb re-called the 5' RACE reads with MiXCR, one entry per CDR3 protein. The table shows 300,000 to 350,000 distinct CDR3 sequences, with roughly a fifth occurring only once. In this sample, this clonotype turned up a few times. This chain links TRBV28 with TRBJ1-2; D unclear. Sequenced: PBMCs or a T cell subset sorted from them (not recorded which). This TCR was sampled from a man in his late teens or twenties who had mild COVID-19 (a few samples of this study predate the infection). Cell type and time point are not known. The CDR3 spells CASAFARRDGGYTF. The CDR3 bases are TGTGCCAGCGCCTTTGCGAGGAGGGATGGGGGCTACACCTTC.